This entry lists 21 T cell receptor beta chains sequenced from one sample in a study of cytomegalovirus exposure and HLA in healthy donors. Sequencing used immunoSEQ multiplex PCR; TCRdb keeps in-frame clones, though not all of them. The table records about 68,000 clones, more than 95% of them present only once. What was sequenced was PBMCs. Receptors originate from a young man in good health and CMV-seronegative.

The chain is built from TRBV9 and TRBJ2-2; D is possibly TRBD1 (6 bases). CDR1 is SGDLS, CDR2 YYNGEE, per germline. CDR3 length: 15 amino acids. V shed 0 bases and J shed 4 bases, with 10 bases lying between them. The CDR3 DNA is TGTGCCAGCAGCGTAGAAGGGGGAAGCACCGGGGAGCTGTTTTTT. It translates to CASSVEGGSTGELFF.

A few counts support this clone. V and J are TRBV30 and TRBJ2-5; TRBD2 agrees at 8 bases. The V gene's germline CDR1 is GTSNPN and CDR2 SVGIG (reference sequence). This CDR3 region has 17 residues. Germline trimming cut 0 bases from V and 2 bases from J; bases unmatched to any gene: 11. The CDR3 spells CAWSVGLGSGKQETQYF. The CDR3 region has the DNA TGTGCCTGGAGTGTCGGTCTTGGTAGCGGGAAACAAGAGACCCAGTACTTC.

The rearrangement uses TRBV7-9 and TRBJ1-5; maybe TRBD1 (5 bases). Germline V gene sequence: CDR1 SEHNR, CDR2 FQNEAQ (reference sequence). The CDR3 has 14 residues. V was pared by 1 base and J by 3 bases, with 7 bases between. CDR3 region: CASSLGQYNQPQHF. CDR3 bases: TGTGCCAGCAGCTTAGGACAGTACAATCAGCCCCAGCATTTT.

The chain employs TRBV7-2 and TRBJ2-1; TRBD2 matches 7 bases. V lost 3 bases and J lost 2; bases outside the gene matches: 1. Germline CDR1 and CDR2: SGHTA and FQGNSA. This CDR3 has 14 residues. CDR3 in amino acids: CASSFLAAYNEQFF. DNA for the CDR3: TGTGCCAGCAGCTTCCTAGCGGCCTACAATGAGCAGTTCTTC.

The V call is TRBV27, the J call TRBJ2-3, with D possibly matching TRBD1 (6 bases). Trimming took 3 bases from V and 4 from J, leaving 11 bases between them. The V gene's germline CDR1 is MNHEY and CDR2 SMNVEV (reference sequence). This CDR3 has 14 amino acids. CDR3 DNA: TGTGCCAGCAGTTTCCAGGGGCGGGCAGATACGCAGTATTTT. Amino acids: CASSFQGRADTQYF.

This sequence joins TRBV2 and TRBJ2-7; the match to TRBD1 covers 9 bases. The CDR3 runs to 13 residues. V shed 6 bases and J 3 bases; nucleotides not matched to a gene: 3. In germline, CDR1 is SNHLY, CDR2 FYNNEI. Here the CDR3 reads CASSRDRVYEQYF. In nucleotides, the CDR3 is TGTGCCAGCAGCCGGGACAGGGTCTACGAGCAGTACTTC.

The rearrangement joins TRBV10-3 to TRBJ2-2; D is ambiguous. CDR3 length: 12 amino acids. With 4 bases removed from V and 4 bases from J, the gap between germline ends came to 4 bases. Germline CDR1 is ENHRY and CDR2 is SYGVKD. This chain's CDR3 is CAISAVTGELFF. The DNA for the CDR3 is TGTGCCATCAGTGCAGTCACCGGGGAGCTGTTTTTT.

V and J are TRBV29-1 and TRBJ1-1, with D perhaps TRBD1 (5 bases). This CDR3 has 12 residues. Deletions cut 1 base from V and 4 bases from J, with 7 bases between. Germline V gene lookup returns CDR1 SQVTM and CDR2 ANQGSEA. CDR3 protein: CSVEGRGTEAFF. DNA for the CDR3: TGCAGCGTTGAAGGGAGGGGCACTGAAGCTTTCTTT.

The chain recombines TRBV28 with TRBJ1-5, with D possibly TRBD1 on 6 matching bases. CDR3 length equals 12 residues. Trimming stripped 10 bases from V and 7 bases from J, with 14 bases between. CDR1 and CDR2 (germline): MDHEN, SYDVKM. CDR3: CATSGVTQPQHF. As DNA, the CDR3 is TGTGCCACCTCAGGGGTAACGCAGCCCCAGCATTTT.

The chain recombines TRBV30 with TRBJ1-1, with a weak D call TRBD1 (5 bases). V gave up 4 bases and J gave up 3 bases, with 24 bases separating them. From germline, CDR1 is GTSNPN and CDR2 SVGIG (reference sequence). The CDR3 covers 17 residues. The CDR3 DNA follows: TGTGCCTGGACCACCCCTCCCGAGGCAGGGTGGGACACTGAAGCTTTCTTT. It encodes CAWTTPPEAGWDTEAFF. The full variable domain, completed using reference TRBV30 and TRBJ1-1, is SQTIHQWPATLVQPVGSPLSLECTVEGTSNPNLYWYRQAAGRGLQLLFYSVGIGQISSEVPQNLSASRPQDRQFILSSKKLLLSDSGFYLCAWTTPPEAGWDTEAFFGQGTRLTVV.

The chain links TRBV9 to TRBJ1-2; weak D call: TRBD1 (6 bases). The CDR3 is made up of 13 amino acids. The germline gives CDR1 SGDLS, CDR2 YYNGEE. The V end lost 0 bases, the J end lost 6 bases, and 9 bases lay between the germline ends. CDR3 sequence reads: CASSVDRDNGYTF. CDR3 nucleotide sequence: TGTGCCAGCAGCGTAGACAGGGATAATGGCTACACCTTC.

The genes are TRBV27 and TRBJ1-2; a weak D match, TRBD1 (6 bases). Trimming cost V 11 bases and J 4 bases, with 17 bases left between them. Germline assignment: CDR1 MNHEY and CDR2 SMNVEV (reference sequence). This CDR3 comprises 13 residues. The CDR3 loop reads CASGGGGAYGYTF. CDR3 coding DNA: TGTGCCTCCGGGGGAGGGGGTGCCTATGGCTACACCTTC.

The chain carries TRBV29-1 and TRBJ2-5, with 10 bases matching TRBD1. Germline V gives CDR1 SQVTM, CDR2 ANQGSEA. V lost 6 bases and J lost 2; bases outside the gene matches: 6. The CDR3 spans 14 residues. DNA of the CDR3: TGCAGCGTGCCAGACAGGGGGCATCAAGAGACCCAGTACTTC. Translation gives CSVPDRGHQETQYF.

The chain carries TRBV10-1 and TRBJ2-3, with D possibly being TRBD1 (9 bases). Deletions cut 6 bases from V and 5 bases from J, with 18 bases between. The length of the CDR3 is 15 residues. The germline V gene encodes CDR1 WNHNN and CDR2 SYGVQD (reference sequence). The DNA of the CDR3 is TGCGCCAGCAGCGCGGGGGGACAGGGATTAGATACGCAGTATTTT. Protein product: CASSAGGQGLDTQYF.

The chain is built from TRBV5-6 and TRBJ2-5; D gene uncertain. This CDR3 has 18 residues. Germline values: CDR1 SGHDT, CDR2 YYEEEE. The V end was cut by 1 base, the J end by 2 bases, with 21 bases between. The CDR3 reads CASSLFEWAEKIQETQYF. The CDR3 bases are TGTGCCAGCAGCTTGTTTGAGTGGGCAGAGAAAATTCAAGAGACCCAGTACTTC.

The chain joins TRBV6-4 to TRBJ2-6; 7 bases are shared with TRBD1. The germline gives CDR1 MRHNA, CDR2 SNTAGT. With 6 bases clipped from V and 0 bases from J, the junction kept 5 bases outside the gene matches. This CDR3 spans 16 amino acids. CDR3 bases: TGTGCCAGCAGCCGGGACAGTCCCTCTGGGGCCAACGTCCTGACTTTC. Protein product: CASSRDSPSGANVLTF.

V usage is TRBV21-1 and J usage is TRBJ2-5; the table's TRBD1 call for D was not verified on the DNA. TRBV21-1 is classified as a pseudogene. This CDR3 has 15 residues. CDR3 nucleotide sequence: TGTGCCAGCAGCAAATTTAGCCAGGGAAAAGAGACCCAGTACTTC. Residues: CASSKFSQGKETQYF.

This clone has a single count. The chain combines TRBV27 with TRBJ1-1; 8 bases align to TRBD1. Germline assignment: CDR1 MNHEY and CDR2 SMNVEV (reference sequence). V shed 2 bases, J shed 1 base, and the junction held 6 bases outside the gene matches. This CDR3 comprises 16 residues. This chain's CDR3 is CASSLSQGAKNTEAFF. The DNA of the CDR3 is TGTGCCAGCAGTTTAAGCCAGGGGGCAAAGAACACTGAAGCTTTCTTT.

This rearrangement joins TRBV27 to TRBJ1-1; D is unresolved. The V gene lost 3 bases and the J gene lost 5 bases, with 10 bases spanning the gap. The CDR3 loop spans 13 amino acids. CDR1 and CDR2 from the germline V gene are MNHEY and SMNVEV (reference sequence). In DNA form, the CDR3 reads TGTGCCAGCAGTTTGACGAGAGGGACTGAAGCTTTCTTT. It encodes CASSLTRGTEAFF.

The count of this clone is one. One end of the junction varies from germline; a read error may be responsible. The V and J genes are TRBV7-7 and TRBJ2-1, with 8 bases identical to TRBD1. The CDR3 is 15 amino acids. In germline, CDR1 is SSHAT, CDR2 FNYEAQ (reference sequence). The CDR3 DNA reads TGTGCTAGCAGCCCAGGGACAGGAGGCCACAATGAGCAGTTCTTC. As protein: CASSPGTGGHNEQFF.

The rearrangement joins TRBV28 to TRBJ1-3; D call uncertain. CDR1 and CDR2 (germline): MDHEN, SYDVKM. Trimming took off 3 bases at V and 4 bases at J, with 10 bases between the two ends. CDR3 size: 14 residues. This CDR3 reads CASSLRPGGNTIYF. In DNA, the CDR3 is TGTGCCAGCAGTTTGAGGCCCGGGGGAAACACCATATATTTT.